In this sample, the clone carrying this T cell receptor beta chain turned up many times. Its cognate antigen is unknown. This specimen belongs to a study of T cells after yellow fever vaccination. Study overall: Some fractions had low cell numbers, and these were prepared with SMART-Seq v4 Ultra Low Input. Findings of the study overall: Shared CD4/CD8 clonotypes were a small share, likely from convergent recombination. A faster peak, day 5 versus 15, was reached by the weaker secondary response.

The germline V gene has CDR1 SGHTA and CDR2 FQGNSA. The CDR3 extends over 13 amino acids. Trimming took off 3 bases at V and 4 bases at J, with 8 bases between the two ends. TCR cDNA, made by 5'RACE template switching, carried an added universal primer site and UMIs. MiXCR, applied by TCRdb to the 5' RACE reads, yields one record per CDR3 protein. This sample has 300,000 to 350,000 distinct CDR3 sequences, with approximately 4% found just once. The starting material was PBMCs, obtained 5 days after the yellow fever booster vaccination. This clonotype originated in a man between 18 and 35 years old who received the YFV17D yellow fever vaccine. J is TRBJ2-3 and V is TRBV7-2, with D hard to call. CDR3 DNA: TGTGCCAGCAGCTTTATTCGGTCAGATACGCAGTATTTT. This sequence encodes CASSFIRSDTQYF.